This T cell receptor beta chain originates from a study of blood T cell repertoires in COVID-19 (TCRdb year 2020). A note on the overall study: The collaborator samples originated in the United States, Italy and Spain and spanned the acute and convalescent phases of COVID-19. The prospective study material was composed of cDNA or gDNA derived from T cells, B-cell-depleted T cells, or PBMCs. The dataset comprised deeply sampled blood TCRbeta repertoires from subjects exposed to, actively infected with, or recovered from COVID-19. The repertoires were released in a freely available public database meant as a resource for research on the immune response to SARS-CoV-2. Samples were obtained from the ongoing ImmuneRACE study (first 160 participants) and from over 1,000 subjects provided by 6 global collaborators. The sample metadata nearly always contained a de-identified subject ID, COVID-19 status, age in years and sex. HLA class I and class II types, where available, came from metadata supplied by the sample provider rather than from assay-based typing. Study-wide conclusions, independent of this receptor: How much clinical and demographic metadata was included differed by source and by participant, and the metadata was provided uncurated.

Turning to this clone: This receptor's antigen is unknown. No qualities accompany the bases; no much larger clone lies one base away.

Counted from cysteine to phenylalanine, this CDR3 has 16 amino acids. The only DNA kept is the CDR3, 48 bases in frame from the first base. V is cut by 1 base and J by 4 bases, and the space between the germline ends is 16 bases. CDR1 SGHVS and CDR2 FQNEAQ are derived from the germline V gene. The immunoSEQ Assay, a bias-controlled multiplex PCR, was used to amplify TCRbeta CDR3 regions from genomic DNA. As for the authors' bioinformatics: Nucleated cell counts per sample were estimated from amplification of reference gene primers within the assay. Sequence reads were collapsed and filtered to measure the absolute abundance of every unique TCRbeta CDR3 rearrangement. For each sample, productive Simpson clonality was calculated by taking the square root of Simpson's diversity index across productive rearrangements. Drawn from immuneACCESS, this table holds only the in-frame rearrangements with V and J called that TCRdb kept. Clones are partly lost; checked studies trace under half to an unresolved V gene and leave the rest unexplained. V, J and clone size are taken as reported in that table, and D and trimming were inferred from the DNA itself. The sample data list about 160,000 clones, and 60% to 80% of these were observed just once. 2.5% to 3% of the sample is taken by the ten largest.

Each collaborating institution followed its own protocols to collect whole blood in K2EDTA tubes. For TCRbeta analysis, collaborator samples were shipped as frozen whole blood, as isolated PBMCs, or as DNA extracted from either sample type. This clonotype was sampled from a man aged 65 to 79 with acute or convalescent COVID-19. In this chain, TRBV7-8 is recombined with TRBJ1-2; TRBD1 is possibly the D segment (5 matching bases). Sequenced sample: peripheral blood. At the DNA level, the sequence is TGTGCCAGCAGCTTAGTAGACTTTTCGACAGCCTATGGCTACACCTTC. Its amino acids are CASSLVDFSTAYGYTF.